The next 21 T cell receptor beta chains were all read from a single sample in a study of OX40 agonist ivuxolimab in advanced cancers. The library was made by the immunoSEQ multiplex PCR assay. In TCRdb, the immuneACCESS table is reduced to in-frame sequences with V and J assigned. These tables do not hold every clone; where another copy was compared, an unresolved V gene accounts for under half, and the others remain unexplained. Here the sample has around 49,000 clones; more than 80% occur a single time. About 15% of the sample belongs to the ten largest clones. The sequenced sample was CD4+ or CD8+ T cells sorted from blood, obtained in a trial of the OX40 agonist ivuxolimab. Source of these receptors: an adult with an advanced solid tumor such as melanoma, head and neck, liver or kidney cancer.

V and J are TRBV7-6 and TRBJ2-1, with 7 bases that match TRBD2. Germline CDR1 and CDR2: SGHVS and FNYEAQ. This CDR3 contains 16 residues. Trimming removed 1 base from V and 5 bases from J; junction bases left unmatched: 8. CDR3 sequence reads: CASSLEVAGMDNEQFF. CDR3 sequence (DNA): TGTGCCAGCAGCTTAGAGGTAGCGGGTATGGACAATGAGCAGTTCTTC.

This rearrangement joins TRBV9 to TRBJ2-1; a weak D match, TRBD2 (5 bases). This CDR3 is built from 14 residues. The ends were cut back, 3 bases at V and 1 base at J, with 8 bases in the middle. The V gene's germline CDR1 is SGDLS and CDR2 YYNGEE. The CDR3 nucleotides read TGTGCCAGCAGCGGGAGCGGTTCCTACAATGAGCAGTTCTTC. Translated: CASSGSGSYNEQFF. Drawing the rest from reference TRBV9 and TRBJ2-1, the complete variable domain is DSGVTQTPKHLITATGQRVTLRCSPRSGDLSVYWYQQSLDQGLQFLIQYYNGEERAKGNILERFSAQQFPDLHSELNLSSLELGDSALYFCASSGSGSYNEQFFGPGTRLTVL.

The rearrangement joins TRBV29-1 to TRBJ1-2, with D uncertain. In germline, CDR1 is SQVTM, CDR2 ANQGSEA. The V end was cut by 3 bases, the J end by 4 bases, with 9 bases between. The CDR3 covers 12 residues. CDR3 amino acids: CSVDTGIYGYTF. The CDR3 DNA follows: TGCAGCGTTGATACGGGTATCTATGGCTACACCTTC.

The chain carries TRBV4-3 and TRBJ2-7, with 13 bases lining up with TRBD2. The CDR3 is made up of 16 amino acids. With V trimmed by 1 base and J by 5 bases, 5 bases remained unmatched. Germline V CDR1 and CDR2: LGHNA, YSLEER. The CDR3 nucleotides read TGCGCCAGCAGCCAAGGACCCGGGACTAGCGGGGACGAGCAGTACTTC. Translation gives CASSQGPGTSGDEQYF.

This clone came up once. CDR3 sequence reads: CASSYEAGSETQYF. The CDR3 bases are TGTGCCAGCAGTTACGAAGCGGGGTCAGAGACCCAGTACTTC. V gene TRBV6-5 combines with J gene TRBJ2-5; 7 bases fit TRBD2. Germline V gene sequence: CDR1 MNHEY, CDR2 SVGAGI. With V trimmed by 2 bases and J by 4 bases, 4 bases remained unmatched. The CDR3 contains 14 residues.

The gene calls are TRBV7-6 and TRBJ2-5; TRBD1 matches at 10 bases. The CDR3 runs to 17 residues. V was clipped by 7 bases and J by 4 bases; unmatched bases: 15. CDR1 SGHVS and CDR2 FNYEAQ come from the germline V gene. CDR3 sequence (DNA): TGTGCCAGCAACCTTGACCCCGGACAGGGGGGACGAGAGACCCAGTACTTC. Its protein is CASNLDPGQGGRETQYF.

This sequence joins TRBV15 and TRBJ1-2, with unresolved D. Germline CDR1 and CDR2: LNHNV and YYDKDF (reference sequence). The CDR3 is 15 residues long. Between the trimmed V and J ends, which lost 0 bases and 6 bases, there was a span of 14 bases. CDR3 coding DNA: TGTGCCACCAGCAGAGATCGCGGCCAGGTACATGGCTACACCTTC. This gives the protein CATSRDRGQVHGYTF.

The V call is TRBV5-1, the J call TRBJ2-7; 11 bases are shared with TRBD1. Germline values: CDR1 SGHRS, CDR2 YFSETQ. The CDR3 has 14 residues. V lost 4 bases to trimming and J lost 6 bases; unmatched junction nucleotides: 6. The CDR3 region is CASSRPGQGGEQYF. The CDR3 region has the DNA TGCGCCAGCAGCCGGCCGGGACAGGGGGGCGAGCAGTACTTC. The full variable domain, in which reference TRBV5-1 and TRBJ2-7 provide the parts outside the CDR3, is KAGVTQTPRYLIKTRGQQVTLSCSPISGHRSVSWYQQTPGQGLQFLFEYFSETQRNKGNFPGRFSGRQFSNSRSEMNVSTLELGDSALYLCASSRPGQGGEQYFGPGTRLTVT.

The CDR3 here is CASSPYFSGGYTDTQYF. In nucleotides, the CDR3 is TGTGCCAGCAGCCCCTACTTTAGCGGGGGTTACACAGATACGCAGTATTTT. This sequence joins TRBV7-6 and TRBJ2-3; 9 bases map to TRBD2. The CDR3 contains 17 residues. The trim removed 5 bases at V and 2 bases at J, leaving 11 bases unmatched. Germline CDR1 SGHVS, CDR2 FNYEAQ.

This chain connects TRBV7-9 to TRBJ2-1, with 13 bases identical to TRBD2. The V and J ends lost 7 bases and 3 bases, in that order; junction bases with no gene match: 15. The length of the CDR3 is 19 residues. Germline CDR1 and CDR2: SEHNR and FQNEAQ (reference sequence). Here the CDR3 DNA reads TGTGCCAGCATCCGGCCCCATCTTCGACTAGCGGGAGGCTACAATGAGCAGTTCTTC. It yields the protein CASIRPHLRLAGGYNEQFF. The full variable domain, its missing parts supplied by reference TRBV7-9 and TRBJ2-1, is DTGVSQNPRHKITKRGQNVTFRCDPISEHNRLYWYRQTLGQGPEFLTYFQNEAQLEKSRLLSDRFSAERPKGSFSTLEIQRTEQGDSAMYLCASIRPHLRLAGGYNEQFFGPGTRLTVL.

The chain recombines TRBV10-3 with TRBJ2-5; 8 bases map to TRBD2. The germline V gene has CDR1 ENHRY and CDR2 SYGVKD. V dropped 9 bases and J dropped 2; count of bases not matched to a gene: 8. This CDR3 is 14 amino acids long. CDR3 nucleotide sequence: TGTGCCATAAGCCCTAGCGGGTCTCAAGAGACCCAGTACTTC. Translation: CAISPSGSQETQYF.

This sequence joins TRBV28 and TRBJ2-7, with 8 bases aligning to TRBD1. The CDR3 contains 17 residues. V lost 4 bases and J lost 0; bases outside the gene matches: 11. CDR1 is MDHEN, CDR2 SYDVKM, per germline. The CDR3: CASSYLSGTGASYEQYF. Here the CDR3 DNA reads TGTGCCAGCAGTTATTTATCCGGGACAGGTGCCTCCTACGAGCAGTACTTC.

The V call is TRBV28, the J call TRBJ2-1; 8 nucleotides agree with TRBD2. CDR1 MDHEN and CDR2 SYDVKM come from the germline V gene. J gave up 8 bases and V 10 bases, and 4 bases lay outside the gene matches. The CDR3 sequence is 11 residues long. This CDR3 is CAMGTSHEQFF. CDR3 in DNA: TGTGCCATGGGGACTAGTCATGAGCAGTTCTTC.

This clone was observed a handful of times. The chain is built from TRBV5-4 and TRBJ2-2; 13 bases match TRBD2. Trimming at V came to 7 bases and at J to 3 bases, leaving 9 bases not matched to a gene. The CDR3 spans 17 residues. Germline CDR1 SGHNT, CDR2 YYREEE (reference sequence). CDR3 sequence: CASEPGLAGQHTGELFF. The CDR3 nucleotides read TGTGCCAGCGAGCCGGGACTAGCGGGGCAACACACCGGGGAGCTGTTTTTT.

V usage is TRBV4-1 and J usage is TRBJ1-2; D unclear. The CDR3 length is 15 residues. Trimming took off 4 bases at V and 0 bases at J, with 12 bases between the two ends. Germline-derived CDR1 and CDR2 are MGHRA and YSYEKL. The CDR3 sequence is CASSLTRGPNYGYTF. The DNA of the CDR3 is TGCGCCAGCAGCCTCACACGGGGTCCTAACTATGGCTACACCTTC.

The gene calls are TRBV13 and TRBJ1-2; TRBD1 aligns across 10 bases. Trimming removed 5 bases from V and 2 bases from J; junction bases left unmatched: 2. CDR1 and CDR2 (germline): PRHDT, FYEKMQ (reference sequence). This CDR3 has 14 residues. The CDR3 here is CASSKDRGNYGYTF. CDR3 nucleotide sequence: TGTGCCAGCAGCAAGGACAGGGGGAACTATGGCTACACCTTC. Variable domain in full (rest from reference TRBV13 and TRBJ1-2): AAGVIQSPRHLIKEKRETATLKCYPIPRHDTVYWYQQGPGQDPQFLISFYEKMQSDKGSIPDRFSAQQFSDYHSELNMSSLELGDSALYFCASSKDRGNYGYTFGSGTRLTVV.

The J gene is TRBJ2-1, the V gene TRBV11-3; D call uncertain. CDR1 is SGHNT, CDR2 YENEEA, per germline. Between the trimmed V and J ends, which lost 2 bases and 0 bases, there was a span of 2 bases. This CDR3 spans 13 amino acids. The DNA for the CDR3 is TGTGCCAGCAGCTTAAGCTCCTACAATGAGCAGTTCTTC. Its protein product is CASSLSSYNEQFF.

CDR3 protein: CASSLEGENTDTQYF. CDR3 sequence (DNA): TGCGCCAGCAGCTTGGAAGGGGAGAACACAGATACGCAGTATTTT. The chain links TRBV5-1 to TRBJ2-3; D may be TRBD1 or TRBD2 (5 bases each). The CDR3 has 15 amino acids. Germline V gene sequence: CDR1 SGHRS, CDR2 YFSETQ. The V end lost 0 bases, the J end lost 2 bases, and 10 bases lay between the germline ends.

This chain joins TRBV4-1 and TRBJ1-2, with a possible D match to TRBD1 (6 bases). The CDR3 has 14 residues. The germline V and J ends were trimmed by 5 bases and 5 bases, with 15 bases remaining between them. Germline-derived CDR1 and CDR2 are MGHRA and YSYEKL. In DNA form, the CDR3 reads TGCGCCAGCAGCACAATGGTAGGGGGGTATGGCTACACCTTC. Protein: CASSTMVGGYGYTF.

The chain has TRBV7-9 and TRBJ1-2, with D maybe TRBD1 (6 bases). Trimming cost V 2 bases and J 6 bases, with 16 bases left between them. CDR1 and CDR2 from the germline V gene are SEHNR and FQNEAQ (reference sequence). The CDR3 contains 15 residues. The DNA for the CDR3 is TGTGCCAGCAGCTTATTGGGGGGCGTCGGGAATGGCTACACCTTC. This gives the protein CASSLLGGVGNGYTF.

The CDR3, as DNA: TGTGCCAGCAGCGTCCGGGGGCGAAGGGTCCAAGAGACCCAGTACTTC. It is translated as CASSVRGRRVQETQYF. The chain recombines TRBV14 with TRBJ2-5; D is possibly TRBD1 or TRBD2 (6 bases each). Looked up from germline, CDR1 is SGHDN and CDR2 is FVKESK. CDR3 size: 16 residues. With 5 bases removed from V and 1 base from J, the gap between germline ends came to 17 bases.